This is a list of T cell receptor beta chains from one sample in a study of T cells expressing NK-cell markers. TCRdb processed the 5' RACE reads again and assigns one entry to each CDR3 protein, with no DNA. This sample lists approximately 460,000 distinct CDR3 sequences; its ten largest clones have 7.3%. Sequencing was done on a sample of blood T cells: a sorted CD56 or NKG2C T cell subset, CD4+ or CD8+ T cells, or bulk PBMC T cells (not recorded which). Receptor source: a woman aged 18 to 69 in good health. Each CDR3 is given with its conserved first and last residue.

J	V	CDR3
TRBJ2-7	TRBV15	CATSGSTGYEQYF
TRBJ2-7	TRBV11-1	CASSNNLGLAGPTAGGYEQYF
TRBJ2-5	TRBV6-2/TRBV6-3	CASSYLPQLAGQETQYF
TRBJ1-1	TRBV6-2/TRBV6-3	CASSASPRGARLNTEAFF
TRBJ2-3	TRBV7-2	CASSFGFSTDTQYF
TRBJ2-3	TRBV20-1	CSAKDLGLVTDTQYF
TRBJ2-7	TRBV12-3/TRBV12-4	CASSSFDEQYF
TRBJ2-7	TRBV6-2/TRBV6-3	CASSQSPGARYF
TRBJ2-5	TRBV5-8	CASSLGQGFETQYF
TRBJ2-1	TRBV7-3	CASSYSGGGDEQFF
TRBJ1-3	TRBV20-1	CSAPRDGNTIYF
TRBJ2-1	TRBV27	CASSLSNPPGGADYNEQFF
TRBJ2-5	TRBV16	CASSQRGTVETQYF
TRBJ2-1	TRBV7-2	CASSLRGQENNEQFF
TRBJ2-1	TRBV20-1	CSARGRIAGGYEQFF
TRBJ2-7	TRBV20-1	CSARETAGFYEQYF
TRBJ2-1	TRBV7-3	CASSPTRLGGDEQFF
TRBJ2-2	TRBV9	CASSMQYTGELFF
TRBJ1-4	TRBV12-3/TRBV12-4	CASSSRARNEKLFF
TRBJ2-1	TRBV11-1	CASSLAGQGANEQFF
TRBJ1-1	TRBV5-1	CASYFGGAKTEAFF
TRBJ1-3	TRBV20-1	CSASPGQLYSGNTIYF
TRBJ1-2	TRBV30	CAWSTWGPEGYTF
TRBJ2-1	TRBV10-3	CAINPAGGRLYNEQFF
TRBJ2-1	TRBV11-3	CASSLSDSPYNEQFF
TRBJ1-5	TRBV20-1	CSARDAGNSNQPQHF
TRBJ2-4	TRBV7-8	CASQLRDGRIQYF
TRBJ1-5	TRBV18	CASSSDRSKNQPQHF
TRBJ2-7	TRBV4-1	CASSPVGIGAARYEQYF
TRBJ2-2	TRBV5-1	CASGTGVQSGELFF
TRBJ2-2	TRBV5-5	CASSRGQGGGSTGELFF
TRBJ1-1	TRBV12-3/TRBV12-4	CASTEDRGAEAFF
TRBJ2-1	TRBV15	CATSSSTGNEQFF
TRBJ1-2	TRBV14	CASSQDLSGTGPLDYTF
TRBJ2-1	TRBV5-6	CASSPDTEYYNEQFF
TRBJ2-5	TRBV4-3	CASSQDTQYQETQYF
TRBJ2-5	TRBV7-3	CASSLVGFGETQYF
TRBJ1-2	TRBV4-1	CASSHSGQGYGYTF
TRBJ2-3	TRBV20-1	CSARLPRADTQYF
TRBJ1-2	TRBV29-1	CSVVSRERYGYTF
TRBJ2-3	TRBV28	CASSSLDPGTDTQYF
TRBJ2-7	TRBV3-1	CASSHAAGRDEQYF
TRBJ2-1	TRBV29-1	CSVEDPPGSPYNEQFF
TRBJ2-1	TRBV11-2	CASSPRAGGEQFF
TRBJ1-2	TRBV4-3	CASSQEELGPNYGYTF